This TCR beta chain derives from a study of T cells in Graves' hyperthyroidism and ophthalmopathy. RNA transcripts yielded amplified TCR beta CDR3 regions. During a first-round RT-PCR of the TCR CDR3, the HTBI primer set was used. TCRdb recomputed calls from the multiplex PCR reads with MiXCR, one row per CDR3 protein. The sample contains 96,000 or so distinct CDR3 sequences, roughly 56% of which appear only once. The CDR3 runs 17 residues. Germline trimming cut 6 bases from V and 4 bases from J; bases unmatched to any gene: 10. Germline CDR1 is SNHLY and CDR2 is FYNNEI. This chain connects TRBV2 to TRBJ1-4; 11 bases map to TRBD1. Sequencing was done on a sample of blood. This TCR came from a woman in her forties with Graves' hyperthyroidism. The CDR3 protein is CASSSIGQGAINEKLFF. For the CDR3, the DNA is TGTGCCAGCAGCTCCATCGGACAGGGGGCGATTAATGAAAAACTGTTTTTT.